This T cell receptor beta chain was captured in a study of OX40 agonist ivuxolimab in advanced cancers. Turning to the study itself: Partial responses were observed in three patients, of whom one had hepatocellular carcinoma and two had cutaneous melanoma.

Regarding the study as a whole: Both blood CD4+ and CD8+ T cells showed clonal growth by week 6 at 0.1 to 3.0 mg/kg. What antigens the expanded peripheral T cells recognized was never established.

A word on this clone: The antigen is not known.

The CDR3 is made up of 14 amino acids. Trimming took 0 bases from V and 4 from J, leaving 9 bases between them. In germline, CDR1 is MNHEY, CDR2 SVGAGI. Clones were read by immunoSEQ multiplex PCR, and TCRdb kept only the in-frame ones, dropping some. Found here are around 90,000 clones, approximately 90% of them singletons; the top ten hold 6.5% to 9%. This clonotype originated in an adult with an advanced solid tumor such as melanoma, head and neck, liver or kidney cancer. Source: CD4+ or CD8+ T cells sorted from blood, taken in a trial of the OX40 agonist ivuxolimab. The V call is TRBV6-5, the J call TRBJ1-1; TRBD1 is a possible D gene (5 bases). The CDR3 here is CASSYSKGATEAFF. CDR3 bases: TGTGCCAGCAGTTACTCGAAAGGGGCCACTGAAGCTTTCTTT.